This TCR beta chain was sequenced for a study of cytomegalovirus exposure and HLA in healthy donors. For the study at large: Genetic ancestry analysis placed 81% of the approximately 390 donors that were genotyped in the Caucasian-associated cluster.

Overall study results and limits: Most TCR sequences were rare, but some public TCRs occurred in many donors. In a later analysis, V- and J-gene trimming of beta chains associated with a DCLRE1C missense variant, replicated independently. There were about 160 TCR beta chains listed as cytomegalovirus-associated.

With respect to this clone: Its specificity is not known.

In germline, CDR1 is MNHEY, CDR2 SMNVEV (reference sequence). Losses at the gene ends were 6 bases for V and 4 bases for J; bases not matched to a gene: 8. This CDR3 has 16 residues. PCR amplification relied on 60 Vbeta primers (plus 13 Jbeta primers). Some clones are missing from TCRdb's copy, which holds only in-frame ones; the method was immunoSEQ multiplex PCR. The sample includes 100,000 to 150,000 clones. The source of this sequence is a man aged 35-49 years in good health and CMV-seronegative. The chain employs TRBV27 and TRBJ2-2; 10 positions agree with TRBD1. The material sequenced was PBMCs. Here the CDR3 reads CASRKTGTGVTGELFF. CDR3 nucleotide sequence: TGTGCCAGCAGAAAAACCGGGACAGGGGTCACCGGGGAGCTGTTTTTT.